The 7 T cell receptor beta chains below all came from one sample that was sequenced in a study of T-cell reconstitution after alpha-beta-depleted transplantation in children. Preparation of the TCRbeta library used unique molecular identifiers. TCRdb redid the calling of the PCR reads with MiXCR, one entry per CDR3 protein. Here the sample spans about 980,000 distinct CDR3 sequences, about 26% being singletons. This material consisted of PBMCs, mostly from graft donor cells, taken 360 days after TCRalphabeta/CD19-depleted stem cell transplant. The receptors come from a boy under three years old who had a stem cell transplant for SCID, so the T cells may come from the graft donor.

CDR3 nucleotide sequence: TGTGCCAGCAGCCAGGTAGCCAGGCAGAACTATGGCTACACCTTC. Its protein is CASSQVARQNYGYTF. This chain uses TRBV5-5 with TRBJ1-2, with unresolved D. Germline V gives CDR1 SGHKS, CDR2 YYEKEE (reference sequence). The V and J ends lost 4 bases and 2 bases respectively, with 15 bases between them. The CDR3 has 15 residues.

This clonotype was seen only a few times. The chain recombines TRBV7-3 with TRBJ2-1, with D unclear. The germline V gene has CDR1 SGHTA and CDR2 FQGTGA. The CDR3 has 15 residues. V was pared by 0 bases and J by 0 bases, with 6 bases between. CDR3 sequence reads: CASSLTSSSYNEQFF. DNA for the CDR3: TGTGCCAGCAGCTTAACCTCGAGCTCCTACAATGAGCAGTTCTTC.

The CDR3 sequence: CASSTRTAVKNIQYF. Written as DNA, the CDR3 is TGTGCCAGCAGTACAAGGACAGCGGTCAAAAACATTCAGTACTTC. The rearrangement joins TRBV12-3 or TRBV12-4 to TRBJ2-4; D is possibly TRBD1 (6 bases). CDR3 length: 15 amino acids. Trimming cost V 5 bases and J 3 bases, with 14 bases left between them.

J is TRBJ2-5 and V is TRBV4-3; D perhaps matches TRBD2 (7 bases). The V gene lost 0 bases and the J gene lost 1 base, with 12 bases spanning the gap. This CDR3 contains 16 residues. Germline CDR1 reads LGHNA; CDR2 reads YSLEER. The CDR3 here is CASSQDTAGAQETQYF. CDR3 in DNA: TGCGCCAGCAGCCAAGATACGGCGGGGGCCCAAGAGACCCAGTACTTC.

The V gene is TRBV7-8, the J gene TRBJ1-5, with 8 bases fitting TRBD1. The germline CDR1 and CDR2 sequences are SGHVS and FQNEAQ. Trimming took 4 bases from V and 5 from J; bases not matched to a gene: 10. The CDR3 length is 16 residues. CDR3 in DNA: TGTGCCAGCAGCTACCAGGGGGCCCGGGTCGATCAGCCCCAGCATTTT. It is translated as CASSYQGARVDQPQHF.

This clonotype was observed once. The rearrangement joins TRBV28 to TRBJ2-2, with D unresolved. The length of the CDR3 is 15 residues. Germline-derived CDR1 and CDR2 are MDHEN and SYDVKM. The ends were cut back, 4 bases at V and 3 bases at J, with 12 bases in the middle. CDR3 protein: CASSSPQKYTGELFF. The CDR3 bases are TGTGCCAGCAGTTCCCCCCAAAAATACACCGGGGAGCTGTTTTTT.

The chain employs TRBV5-6 and TRBJ2-7, with D tentatively TRBD1 (6 bases). The CDR3 covers 16 residues. Germline V gives CDR1 SGHDT, CDR2 YYEEEE. The V end lost 1 base, the J end lost 6 bases, and 20 bases lay between the germline ends. Here the CDR3 reads CASSLLPPYVGGEQYF. The CDR3 DNA reads as TGTGCCAGCAGCTTGCTCCCCCCCTACGTAGGGGGCGAGCAGTACTTC.